This TCR beta chain is from a study of CD8+CD57+ T cells in acquired aplastic anemia. Germline assignment: CDR1 SGHNT and CDR2 YYREEE (reference sequence). The CDR3 runs to 17 residues. Before being chosen for sequencing, patients had shown CD8+CD57+ cell expansion by flow cytometry. Genomic DNA was employed as the template in profiling TCR beta VDJ and CDR3. TCRdb reprocessed the reads with MiXCR, giving one entry per CDR3 protein. The sample contains some 160,000 distinct CDR3 sequences, 48% of which appear only once. This clonotype was sampled from a human donor with aplastic anemia. The specimen sequenced was sorted CD4+, CD8+, or CD8+CD57+ T cells (not recorded which) from PBMCs. The chain has TRBV5-4 and TRBJ2-7, with TRBD2 matching 8 bases. The J call may be mistaken, given a closer DNA end match to TRBJ2-1. CDR3: CASSSTAAGGSYNEQFF. The CDR3 DNA is TGTGCCAGCAGCTCGACCGCGGCGGGAGGCTCCTACAATGAGCAGTTCTTC.